This T cell receptor beta chain was profiled in a study of T-cell reconstitution after alpha-beta-depleted transplantation in children. Study observations and caveats: Reportedly, roughly two months post-transplant, alpha-beta T cells arose from several hundred expanded graft clones.

This clonotype was observed a few times. Its antigen is undetermined. The TCRbeta library was prepared with unique molecular identifiers. TCRdb called the PCR reads again in MiXCR, with one record for every CDR3 protein. The table lists about 580,000 distinct CDR3 sequences, more than 20% of them singletons. V was shortened by 3 bases and J by 0 bases, with 10 bases between the two germline ends. Germline V gene sequence: CDR1 DFQATT, CDR2 SNEGSKA (reference sequence). CDR3 length: 14 residues. The chain has TRBV20-1 and TRBJ2-3; D unresolved. The clonotype originates from a boy in the first two years of life who had a stem cell transplant for acute myeloid leukemia, so the T cells may come from the graft donor. The source material was PBMCs, mostly from graft donor cells, sampled 360 days after TCRalphabeta/CD19-depleted stem cell transplant. The CDR3 sequence: CSASPEQSTDTQYF. The CDR3 DNA reads TGCAGTGCTAGCCCGGAGCAGAGCACAGATACGCAGTATTTT.